These 20 T cell receptor delta chains came from one sample sequenced in a study of γδ T cells in repeated Plasmodium falciparum infection. TCRdb re-called the multiplex PCR reads via CATT. The data contain tens of thousands of delta-chain clones, 1.4% of them singletons. Flow sorting of PBMC yielded separate Vgamma9/Vdelta2+ and Vdelta2-negative gammadelta T cell populations for bulk repertoire analysis. Sequencing was performed on gamma-delta T cells from blood. The origin of the receptors is a pool of human donors (malaria-infected and uninfected, not separated).

A word on this clone: TCRdb lists the protein of a much larger clone for this DNA, which differs at residue 7, so this is likely a read error; the protein given here is translated from the DNA itself. This sequence joins TRDV2 and TRDJ2; possible D gene TRDD3, 6 bases. The CDR3 is 19 amino acids. V shed 0 bases and J shed 0 bases, with 19 bases lying between them. Per the germline V gene, CDR1 is GEAIGNYY and CDR2 is EKD. In DNA form, the CDR3 reads TGTGCCTGTGACACCAGAGTTTGGGGGCTACCCGCTTTGACAGCACAACTCTTCTTT. Translating gives CACDTRVWGLPALTAQLFF.

A note on this clone: A read error is the likely source, as a far larger clone sits one nucleotide away. The same CDR3 can be traced to other DNA sequences in this sample. For the V gene the call is TRDV1; the J gene has no call; the table gives TRDD3 as D, unverified against the DNA. This CDR3 contains 21 residues. Germline CDR1 TSWWSYY, CDR2 QGS. The chain's CDR3 is CALGVSYVVYWGIRPTDKLIF. The CDR3 bases are TGTGCTCTTGGCGTTTCCTACGTGGTGTACTGGGGGATACGACCCACCGATAAACTCATATTT.

For this clone: TCRdb's listed protein matches a much larger clone and diverges from this DNA's translation at residue 8, likely through a read error; the protein shown comes from the DNA. CDR3 bases: TGTGCTCTTGGGTTCACCTCCGCACATACTTATATCACCGATAAACTCATCTTT. Protein sequence: CALGFTSAHTYITDKLIF. The chain combines TRDV1 with TRDJ1, with no clear D. Trimming cost V 5 bases and J 1 base, with 23 bases left between them. There are 18 residues in the CDR3. Germline CDR1 and CDR2: TSWWSYY and QGS.

About this clone: TCRdb's protein, taken from a much larger clone, differs from this DNA's translation at residue 16, likely owing to a read error; the protein displayed comes from the DNA. The V and J genes are TRDV2 and TRDJ3; TRDD3 is a possible D gene (5 bases). Germline-derived CDR1 and CDR2 are GEAIGNYY and EKD. This CDR3 is 19 amino acids long. The DNA of the CDR3 is TGTGCCTGTGACACAACTGGAGGTAAGAGCTCCTGGGACACCCGACTGATGTTTTTC. Translating it yields CACDTTGGKSSWDTRLMFF.

There are a few counts of this clone. TCRdb assigns this DNA the protein of a much larger clone, which departs from its translation at residue 13; this likely reflects a read error, and the protein shown comes from translating the DNA. The chain joins TRDV2 to TRDJ1; 11 nucleotides align to TRDD3. Here the J gene came from matching the DNA to germline, since TCRdb omits it. CDR1 and CDR2 from the germline V gene are GEAIGNYY and EKD. The CDR3 length is 19 residues. After removal of 0 bases from V and 4 bases from J, the junction contained 15 bases not matched to a gene. CDR3 region: CACDTVSGGYKSGNDKLIF. CDR3 DNA sequence: TGTGCCTGTGACACCGTCTCTGGGGGATACAAAAGTGGCAACGATAAACTCATCTTT.

With regard to this clone: It is likely a read error: a sequence one base away is far more abundant. The same CDR3 also results from other DNA sequences found in this sample. This chain links TRDV2 with TRDJ1; D is possibly TRDD1 (5 bases). The J gene, not given by TCRdb, was assigned here from a germline match of the nucleotide sequence. V was shortened by 0 bases and J by 1 base, with 14 bases between the two germline ends. Germline V gives CDR1 GEAIGNYY, CDR2 EKD. The CDR3 sequence is 16 residues long. CDR3 bases: TGTGCCTGTGACACCATTCTGCGGGAAATCACCGATAAACTCATCTTT. Protein sequence: CACDTILREITDKLIF.

For this clone: It is likely a read error: a sequence one base away is far more abundant. Other DNA variants within this sample encode the same CDR3. This chain links TRDV1 with TRDJ1, with D tentatively TRDD3 (5 bases). TCRdb does not report a J gene; here it was assigned by matching the DNA to germline references. CDR1 and CDR2 from the germline V gene are TSWWSYY and QGS. The CDR3 spans 14 residues. The DNA for the CDR3 is TGTGCTCTCGGGGAAGGTCCGTACACCGATAAACTCATCTTT. It codes for CALGEGPYTDKLIF.

About this clone itself: At one boundary the junction diverges from the germline segment, which might be a read error. The identical CDR3 is also encoded by other nucleotide sequences in the sample. The chain links TRDV3 to TRDJ2; no clear D gene. Germline V gene data show CDR1 as TVYSNPD and CDR2 as GDNSRS (reference sequence). The CDR3 is 15 amino acids. The CDR3 loop reads CAFTFPTSLTAQLFF. The CDR3 DNA sequence: TGTGCCTTCACATTTCCCACCTCGTTGACAGCACAACTCTTCTTC.

This clone came up many times. This chain joins TRDV1 and TRDJ1; weak D call: TRDD3 (6 bases). This CDR3 is built from 15 residues. Between the trimmed V and J ends, which lost 1 base and 3 bases, there was a span of 12 bases. Germline CDR1 and CDR2: TSWWSYY and QGS. CDR3 region: CALGERVWGSDKLIF. The CDR3, as DNA: TGTGCTCTTGGGGAACGGGTGTGGGGATCCGATAAACTCATCTTT.

This clone turned up a few times. The protein recorded in TCRdb matches a much larger clone and deviates from this DNA's translation at residue 5, suggesting a read error; the protein here is obtained by translating the DNA. Other DNA sequences in the sample encode the same CDR3. This chain connects TRDV1 to TRDJ1; TRDD3 matches at 7 bases. TCRdb leaves out the J gene; it was filled in here by matching the DNA to germline. Germline lookup yields CDR1 TSWWSYY and CDR2 QGS. This CDR3 has 15 residues. The CDR3 region has the DNA TGCGCTCTTGGGGGACTTCATAAGTACACCGATAAACTCATCTTT. Its protein is CALGGLHKYTDKLIF.

Points on this clone: TCRdb's protein for this DNA is that of a much larger clone and differs from the translation at residue 7, likely a read error; the protein shown is the DNA translation. Other DNA sequences within the sample encode an identical CDR3. The chain is built from TRDV2 and TRDJ1, with TRDD3 as a possible D gene (5 bases). Because TCRdb records no J gene, it was assigned here through a match of the DNA to germline. The CDR3 has 15 residues. V was pared by 3 bases and J by 0 bases, with 13 bases between. Looked up from germline, CDR1 is GEAIGNYY and CDR2 is EKD. The CDR3 loop reads CACDRVIGDTDKLIF. CDR3 in DNA: TGTGCCTGTGACCGCGTGATTGGGGACACCGATAAACTCATCTTT.

This clone turned up a few times. TCRdb's listed protein matches a much larger clone and diverges from this DNA's translation at residue 11, likely through a read error; the protein shown comes from the DNA. The V and J genes are TRDV2 and TRDJ1; 9 nucleotides line up with TRDD3. Germline V gene sequence: CDR1 GEAIGNYY, CDR2 EKD. The CDR3 consists of 15 residues. Losses at the gene ends were 5 bases for V and 7 bases for J; bases not matched to a gene: 13. CDR3 in amino acids: CACVRLGDNPAKLIF. The DNA for the CDR3 is TGTGCCTGTGTCCGATTGGGGGATAACCCTGCTAAACTCATCTTT.

Note on this clone: This DNA's translation differs at residue 17 from TCRdb's protein, which comes from a much larger clone; a read error is likely, and the protein shown is translated from the DNA. The chain links TRDV1 to TRDJ1; TRDD3 aligns across 8 bases. V lost 0 bases and J lost 5; bases outside the gene matches: 29. Germline CDR1 TSWWSYY, CDR2 QGS. This CDR3 comprises 23 residues. CDR3 DNA sequence: TGTGCTCTTGGGGAACTAAGCAGCTTCCTCCAATACTGGGGGTTTATGTCCCGGGATAAACTCATCTTT. It encodes CALGELSSFLQYWGFMSRDKLIF.

A word on this clone: This sequence is one base from a far larger clone and is likely a read error. Other DNA sequences from this sample encode an identical CDR3 as well. With the J gene uncalled, the V gene is TRDV2; the table gives TRDD3 as D, unverified against the DNA. This CDR3 has 19 amino acids. Germline V lookup: CDR1 GEAIGNYY, CDR2 EKD. The CDR3 protein is CACDTGRLSTGGFTDKLIF. For the CDR3, the DNA is TGTGCCTGTGACACCGGCAGACTGTCTACTGGGGGTTTCACCGATAAACTCATCTTC.

On this clone: Given a far larger clone just one base away, this is likely a sequencing read error. The identical CDR3 is also encoded by other nucleotide sequences in the sample. The V call is TRDV2, the J call TRDJ2, with 7 bases aligning to TRDD3. In the absence of a J gene in TCRdb, the DNA was matched to germline to assign it here. From germline, CDR1 is GEAIGNYY and CDR2 EKD. V lost 0 bases and J lost 4; bases outside the gene matches: 7. This CDR3 has 16 residues. CDR3 in amino acids: CACDTLGAGRTAQLFF. The CDR3 DNA follows: TGTGCCTGTGACACCCTGGGGGCAGGGAGGACAGCACAACTCTTCTTT.

As to this clone: TCRdb pairs this DNA with a much larger clone's protein that differs at residue 12, likely a read error; the protein shown was translated from the DNA. The genes are TRDV2 and TRDJ1, with TRDD3 matching 8 bases. Matching the DNA to germline supplied the J gene, which TCRdb does not give. CDR1 is GEAIGNYY and CDR2 is EKD in the germline V gene. There are 19 residues in the CDR3. With 0 bases clipped from V and 7 bases from J, the junction kept 21 bases outside the gene matches. The CDR3 sequence: CACDTDQGIRAEDAGKLIF. The CDR3, as DNA: TGTGCCTGTGACACCGATCAAGGGATACGCGCGGAGGATGCCGGTAAACTCATCTTT.

Comments on this clone: It is likely a read error: a sequence one base away is far more abundant. Other DNA sequences of this sample code for an identical CDR3. J gene calling gave no result, while the V gene is TRAV38-2/DV8; the DNA was not used to check the table's D call, TRDD3. The length of the CDR3 is 19 residues. Germline CDR1 TSESDYY, CDR2 QEAYKQQN. The CDR3 sequence is CAYRSGDETGSYVGKGLIF. The CDR3 DNA is TGCGCTTATAGGAGTGGCGATGAAACGGGTTCCTACGTGGGAAAGGGGCTCATCTTT.

This clone was seen a handful of times. The TCRdb record carries a much larger clone's protein, which differs from this DNA's translation at residue 15; a read error is the likely cause, and the protein listed here is the DNA translation. A V gene of TRDV2 was called, but no J gene was assigned; TRDD3, the table's D call, lacks a check against the DNA. This CDR3 is built from 17 residues. Per the germline V gene, CDR1 is GEAIGNYY and CDR2 is EKD. The CDR3 loop reads CACDSSSLGDYTDKPIF. The DNA of the CDR3 is TGTGCCTGTGACTCTTCCTCTCTGGGGGATTACACCGATAAACCCATCTTT.

In regard to this clone: With a far larger clone one base away, a read error is the likely cause. The same CDR3 also results from other DNA sequences found in this sample. V gene assignment gives TRDV1, but the J gene was left uncalled; the table's D gene call, TRDD3, was not cross checked with the DNA. The CDR3 runs 23 residues. Looked up from germline, CDR1 is TSWWSYY and CDR2 is QGS. CDR3 coding DNA: TGTGCTCTTGGGGAACTAGCGGCCCCCTTCCTACAAAATCCTGGGGGATACACCGATAAACTCATCTTC. Encoded protein: CALGELAAPFLQNPGGYTDKLIF.

Worth noting for this clone: The translation of this DNA and the TCRdb protein of a much larger clone differ at residues 7 and 11, probably owing to a read error; the protein shown here is translated from the DNA. The chain employs TRDV2 and TRDJ1, with D perhaps TRDD3 (6 bases). Germline CDR1 reads GEAIGNYY; CDR2 reads EKD. CDR3 length: 14 amino acids. Trimming pared 2 bases from V and 9 bases from J, leaving 18 bases between. The chain's CDR3 is CACDKLWDKGELIF. As DNA, the CDR3 is TGTGCCTGTGACAAACTGTGGGATAAGGGAGAACTCATCTTT.